This paragraph covers one T cell receptor beta chain sequence. These data belong to a study of blood T cell repertoires in COVID-19. Study-level information: Some COVID-19 samples were acute and others convalescent; all came from the United States, Italy and Spain. T cells, B-cell-depleted T cells, or PBMCs supplied cDNA or gDNA.

CDR1 and CDR2 from the germline V gene are SQVTM and ANQGSEA. The CDR3 is 14 amino acids. Trimming removed 2 bases at V and 1 base at J, with 11 bases between. Per the study methods: Nucleated cell counts were estimated from reference gene primer amplification. Produced via immunoSEQ multiplex PCR; TCRdb's table is partial and in-frame only. Clonal size and the V and J genes are those of that table, whereas D and trimming came from the DNA. The table has approximately 82,000 clones, roughly 92% seen once. Specimen: peripheral blood. The source is a woman between 55 and 75 years old with active COVID-19. This rearrangement joins TRBV29-1 to TRBJ1-2; D is undetermined. CDR3 region: CSVEMFTDNYGYTF. CDR3 nucleotides: TGCAGCGTTGAAATGTTTACAGATAACTATGGCTACACCTTC.